This TCR beta chain appears in the sequencing data of a study of synovial regulatory T cells in juvenile arthritis (dated by TCRdb to 2013 to 2016). Context from the whole study: Of the sequenced patients, several received methotrexate, one received methotrexate plus infliximab, a few were therapy-naive, and one had no treatment information. The study compared the TCRbeta CDR3 repertoires of blood iaTreg cells, other blood Treg cells and synovial fluid Treg cells taken from matched patient samples. Effector T cell subsets were also sequenced in the study cohort for comparisons, but only blood and synovial fluid Treg cells are covered by the Treg dataset alone. TCR repertoire comparisons included Treg and Teff subsets from about 12 JIA patients with active disease.

iaTreg cells were HLA-DR+ Treg cells, more frequent in NO ID than ID patients at Tend; hypothesised to expand during inflammation. TCR repertoire donors were some 11 juvenile idiopathic arthritis patients with active disease who had not reached inactive disease, 3 polyarticular and 8 oligoarticular. A median age of approximately 12 years (range 2.4-22.9) and a median disease duration of around seven years (range 0.2-19.1) were recorded for the TCR-sequenced patients. Samples for TCR repertoire analysis came from two centres in Italy. Peripheral blood mononuclear cells were isolated by Histopaque-1077 density gradient and cryopreserved in roughly 90% FCS with roughly 10% DMSO. Library preparation used the immunoSEQ multiplex PCR assay. TCRbeta CDR3 sequencing was carried out by Adaptive Biotechnologies. Regarding the original processing steps: Repertoire similarity was assessed with the Chao-modified Jaccard index and with the median clonotype overlap from 200 random subsamples of equal sample size. Similarity analyses used either productive nucleotide sequences or in silico-translated amino acid sequences. To compare repertoires, the researchers applied hierarchical clustering with single linkage as well as t-SNE, based on Chao-modified Jaccard distances. Repertoire diversity was measured with the Renyi index after sample size normalisation across a range of alpha values. TCRdb retrieved this table from immuneACCESS and kept in-frame rearrangements only. Not all clones are present; in checked studies, unresolved V genes account for under half, and no reason is known for the remainder. The D gene and trimming were derived from the DNA, and the V and J assignments and clone size from that table. The table of this sample itemizes around 9,000 clones. 1.7% of the sample belongs to the ten largest clones.

Inclusive of the bounding cysteine and phenylalanine, the CDR3 is 16 residues long. Only the protein is available. The germline V gene (reference sequence) yields MNHNY for CDR1 and SVGAGI for CDR2. Notes on this clone: Which antigen it targets is not known.

Points the paper makes about the study in general: More CDR3 sequences were shared by synovial Treg cells with iaTreg cells than with other blood Treg cells, and a closer relation was confirmed by Chao-Jaccard similarity. TCR diversity was lower in blood iaTreg cells than in other blood Treg cells, which is consistent with antigen-driven expansion. iaTreg TCR repertoires were found to be largely private across patients and to partially overlap with synovial Teff and blood CPL repertoires.

The clonotype was recovered from a donor aged 2-30 years with juvenile idiopathic arthritis. The V and J genes are TRBV6-6 and TRBJ1-5. Sequenced material: Treg cells from blood. The cell subset or site label corresponds to: HLA-DR+ inflammation-associated blood Treg cells. The CDR3 in this case is CASTPDVLFGNQPQHF.